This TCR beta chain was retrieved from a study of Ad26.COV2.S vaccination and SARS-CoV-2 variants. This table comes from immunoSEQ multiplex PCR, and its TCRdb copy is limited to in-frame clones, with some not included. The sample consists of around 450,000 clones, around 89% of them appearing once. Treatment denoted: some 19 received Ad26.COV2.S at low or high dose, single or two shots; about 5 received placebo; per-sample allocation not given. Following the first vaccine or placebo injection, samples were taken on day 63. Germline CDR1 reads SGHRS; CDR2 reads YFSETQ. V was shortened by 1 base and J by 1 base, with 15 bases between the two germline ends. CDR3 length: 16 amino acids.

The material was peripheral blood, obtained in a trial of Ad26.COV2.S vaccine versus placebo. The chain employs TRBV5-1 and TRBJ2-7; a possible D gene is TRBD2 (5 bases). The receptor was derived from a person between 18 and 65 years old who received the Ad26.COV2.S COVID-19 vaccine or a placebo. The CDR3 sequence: CASSLPLGGGSYEQYF. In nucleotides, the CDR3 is TGCGCCAGCAGCTTGCCCTTGGGCGGCGGGTCCTACGAGCAGTACTTC.